Following are 13 T cell receptor beta chains from one sample sequenced in a study of shared clonotypes between healthy human individuals. Generated by immunoSEQ multiplex PCR, the TCRdb table keeps only in-frame clones and is missing some. The repertoire holds approximately 2.5 million clones, with 90% to 95% as singletons. The material sequenced was naive CD4+ T cells from PBMCs. The subset was: CD45RA+ positively selected. The origin of the receptors is a man between 18 and 35 years old in good health. Some clones in this sample may be carry-over from other donors' samples.

This chain uses TRBV5-4 with TRBJ2-1; TRBD2 is a possible D gene (6 bases). The CDR3 consists of 16 residues. Trimming cost V 6 bases and J 3 bases, with 19 bases left between them. Germline V gene sequence: CDR1 SGHNT, CDR2 YYREEE (reference sequence). This CDR3 is CASTPRVAGRYNEQFF. The DNA of the CDR3 is TGTGCCAGCACCCCCAGGGTCGCGGGGCGCTACAATGAGCAGTTCTTC. Variable domain in full (rest from reference TRBV5-4 and TRBJ2-1): ETGVTQSPTHLIKTRGQQVTLRCSSQSGHNTVSWYQQALGQGPQFIFQYYREEENGRGNFPPRFSGLQFPNYSSELNVNALELDDSALYLCASTPRVAGRYNEQFFGPGTRLTVL.

A note on this clone: The same CDR3 also results from other DNA sequences found in this sample. The chain employs TRBV7-2 and TRBJ2-3, with D unclear. Per germline, CDR1 SGHTA and CDR2 FQGNSA. V was trimmed by 2 bases and J by 3 bases, leaving 3 bases between them. The CDR3 has 12 residues. The CDR3 sequence: CASSLLTDTQYF. The CDR3 DNA is TGTGCCAGCAGCTTACTGACAGATACGCAGTATTTT. The whole variable domain, remainder taken from reference TRBV7-2 and TRBJ2-3, is GAGVSQSPSNKVTEKGKDVELRCDPISGHTALYWYRQSLGQGLEFLIYFQGNSAPDKSGLPSDRFSAERTGGSVSTLTIQRTQQEDSAVYLCASSLLTDTQYFGPGTRLTVL.

This chain joins TRBV18 and TRBJ1-1, with D possibly being TRBD1 (5 bases). The V end lost 6 bases, the J end lost 4 bases, and 18 bases lay between the germline ends. The CDR3 consists of 15 residues. The V gene's germline CDR1 is KGHSH and CDR2 LQKENI. As DNA, the CDR3 is TGTGCCAGCTCCCCCGTGGGGTCAAGGGGCACTGAAGCTTTCTTT. This sequence encodes CASSPVGSRGTEAFF.

The chain couples TRBV18 to TRBJ2-7; 7 nucleotides line up with TRBD1. The V segment lost 2 bases and the J segment 0 bases; nucleotides outside the gene matches: 4. Germline V gene lookup returns CDR1 KGHSH and CDR2 LQKENI. CDR3 length: 15 residues. The CDR3 nucleotides are TGTGCCAGCTCACCATTACGACAGGGCTCCTACGAGCAGTACTTC. Translated, it gives CASSPLRQGSYEQYF.

Worth noting for this clone: The sample has other DNA sequences that encode this CDR3 too. The chain links TRBV27 to TRBJ2-7; D is unclear. This CDR3 has 12 amino acids. Trimming cost V 4 bases and J 0 bases, with 4 bases left between them. Per germline, CDR1 MNHEY and CDR2 SMNVEV (reference sequence). The CDR3: CASSSSSYEQYF. The CDR3 nucleotides read TGTGCCAGCAGTTCGAGCTCCTACGAGCAGTACTTC.

The chain recombines TRBV6-6 with TRBJ2-4; no clear D. The CDR3 totals 12 residues. Trimming pared 0 bases from V and 6 bases from J, leaving 3 bases between. CDR1 MNHNY and CDR2 SVGAGI come from the germline V gene (reference sequence). CDR3 region: CASSYSGNIQYF. The CDR3 DNA reads TGTGCCAGCAGTTACTCGGGAAACATTCAGTACTTC.

The genes are TRBV29-1 and TRBJ2-5; TRBD2 is a possible D gene (5 bases). The CDR3 spans 11 residues. Germline assignment: CDR1 SQVTM and CDR2 ANQGSEA. The V end lost 4 bases, the J end lost 13 bases, and 16 bases lay between the germline ends. CDR3 nucleotides: TGCAGCGTTGTAGTAGCGCCGAATCGGTACTTC. It codes for CSVVVAPNRYF. The variable domain in full, with the rest retrieved from reference TRBV29-1 and TRBJ2-5, is SAVISQKPSRDICQRGTSLTIQCQVDSQVTMMFWYRQQPGQSLTLIATANQGSEATYESGFVIDKFPISRPNLTFSTLTVSNMSPEDSSIYLCSVVVAPNRYFGPGTRLLVL.

The gene calls are TRBV10-3 and TRBJ2-7, with 10 bases lining up with TRBD1. Germline trimming cut 2 bases from V and 9 bases from J; bases unmatched to any gene: 10. CDR3 length: 15 amino acids. Germline V gene sequence: CDR1 ENHRY, CDR2 SYGVKD. The CDR3: CAISEGGTGVLWQYF. The CDR3 bases are TGTGCCATCAGTGAGGGGGGGACAGGGGTCCTTTGGCAGTACTTC.

Regarding this clone: Other DNA sequences in this sample translate to the same CDR3. The chain uses TRBV19 and TRBJ2-3; D unresolved. The ends were cut back, 8 bases at V and 2 bases at J, with 5 bases in the middle. CDR1 LNHDA and CDR2 SQIVND come from the germline V gene (reference sequence). The CDR3 loop spans 11 amino acids. The CDR3 spells CASGFTDTQYF. The CDR3 DNA is TGTGCCAGTGGGTTCACAGATACGCAGTATTTT.

Comments on this clone: The sample carries other DNA sequences with the same CDR3. This sequence joins TRBV29-1 and TRBJ1-1; D gene ambiguous. The germline CDR1 and CDR2 sequences are SQVTM and ANQGSEA. CDR3 length: 13 residues. With 3 bases removed from V and 0 bases from J, the gap between germline ends came to 8 bases. The CDR3 protein is CSVEGRMNTEAFF. In DNA form, the CDR3 reads TGCAGCGTTGAGGGCAGAATGAACACTGAAGCTTTCTTT.

The chain recombines TRBV19 with TRBJ2-2; D call uncertain. Trimming cost V 0 bases and J 6 bases, with 5 bases left between them. The CDR3 extends over 13 amino acids. Germline assignment: CDR1 LNHDA and CDR2 SQIVND (reference sequence). The CDR3 bases are TGTGCCAGTAGTATAGAGTATGCCGGGGAGCTGTTTTTT. Protein sequence: CASSIEYAGELFF.

Of note for this clone: One end of the junction is discordant with germline, which a read error may explain. The chain combines TRBV5-6 with TRBJ1-5; tentative D call: TRBD1 (6 bases). Per germline, CDR1 SGHDT and CDR2 YYEEEE. The CDR3 is made up of 11 amino acids. In DNA form, the CDR3 reads TGTGCCAGCAGCTTGACGGGACATGATTACTTT. It codes for CASSLTGHDYF.

This sequence joins TRBV19 and TRBJ2-7, with D possibly being TRBD1 (5 bases). V was shortened by 5 bases and J by 2 bases, with 13 bases between the two germline ends. Germline CDR1 LNHDA, CDR2 SQIVND (reference sequence). This CDR3 contains 14 residues. This chain's CDR3 is CASSPSYRTYEQYF. In nucleotides, the CDR3 is TGTGCCAGTAGTCCCTCCTACAGGACCTACGAGCAGTACTTC.